This T cell receptor beta chain was retrieved from a study of T-cell reconstitution after alpha-beta-depleted transplantation in children. Study results and limitations: It was newly produced T cells that mostly accounted for T-cell counts and diversity one year after transplant.

Unique molecular identifiers were built into the TCRbeta library. TCRdb independently ran MiXCR on the PCR reads; one entry per CDR3 protein. Of roughly 120,000 distinct CDR3 sequences listed, 9% to 12% were seen once; the top ten hold around 34%. This clonotype was counted only a few times. The antigen remains undetermined. CDR3 length: 18 residues. Trimming at V came to 0 bases and at J to 2 bases, leaving 6 bases not matched to a gene. Germline V gene lookup returns CDR1 LGHNA and CDR2 YNFKEQ. Material: PBMCs, obtained before TCRalphabeta/CD19-depleted stem cell transplant. The chain is built from TRBV4-2 and TRBJ1-3; 11 bases map to TRBD1. The sequence derives from a boy aged 2 to 9 with acute lymphoblastic leukemia, due to receive a stem cell transplant. CDR3 DNA sequence: TGTGCCAGCAGCCAAGACACCCCGGGACAGGGGGCTGGAAACACCATATATTTT. Translated, it gives CASSQDTPGQGAGNTIYF.